A selection of T cell receptor beta chains follows, all from one sample in a study of cytomegalovirus exposure and HLA in healthy donors. Using immunoSEQ multiplex PCR, the repertoire was profiled, and TCRdb retains in-frame clones only, with some absent. The sample lists over 110,000 clones; roughly four fifths were seen once. The source material was PBMCs. Receptors were obtained from a male donor in good health and CMV-seronegative. Both conserved end residues are part of each CDR3. The D gene is left open where the match is weak.

cdr3_aa: CASSVSGGLGEQYF
j_call: TRBJ2-7
v_call: TRBV9
d_call: TRBD2

cdr3_aa: CASSLGQGRMGPDTQYF
j_call: TRBJ2-3
v_call: TRBV13
d_call: TRBD1

cdr3_aa: CASSVGAGGGYGYTF
j_call: TRBJ1-2
v_call: TRBV9
d_call: TRBD1

cdr3_aa: CASSPVLGTDTQYF
j_call: TRBJ2-3
v_call: TRBV7-9
d_call: NA

cdr3_aa: CASSLFPGGDGYTF
j_call: TRBJ1-2
v_call: TRBV11-2
d_call: NA

cdr3_aa: CARLAPLSYEQYF
j_call: TRBJ2-7
v_call: TRBV2
d_call: NA

cdr3_aa: CASSSSGGSSYEQYF
j_call: TRBJ2-7
v_call: TRBV5-4
d_call: TRBD2

cdr3_aa: CASSIQGPSNQPQHF
j_call: TRBJ1-5
v_call: TRBV2
d_call: NA

cdr3_aa: CASSYFNAPSYEQYF
j_call: NA
v_call: TRBV6-5
d_call: NA

cdr3_aa: CASSITPGYEQYF
j_call: TRBJ2-7
v_call: TRBV19
d_call: NA

cdr3_aa: CSVEEGQRETQYF
j_call: TRBJ2-5
v_call: TRBV29-1
d_call: TRBD1

cdr3_aa: CASGPGTGYREQYF
j_call: TRBJ2-7
v_call: TRBV27
d_call: TRBD1

cdr3_aa: CASSSTGTGNTEAFF
j_call: TRBJ1-1
v_call: TRBV5-4
d_call: TRBD1

cdr3_aa: CASSAGQGHEQFF
j_call: TRBJ2-1
v_call: TRBV5-1
d_call: TRBD1

cdr3_aa: CASSYEQGIYEQYF
j_call: TRBJ2-7
v_call: TRBV6-5
d_call: NA

cdr3_aa: CATCGGYGGELFF
j_call: TRBJ2-2
v_call: TRBV15
d_call: NA

cdr3_aa: CASSLVWHADYEQYF
j_call: TRBJ2-7
v_call: TRBV7-2
d_call: NA

cdr3_aa: CASSYEQSYEQYF
j_call: TRBJ2-7
v_call: TRBV6-5
d_call: NA

cdr3_aa: CASSIFSGSSYEQYF
j_call: TRBJ2-7
v_call: TRBV19
d_call: NA

cdr3_aa: CASSPDRESREQYF
j_call: TRBJ2-7
v_call: TRBV5-1
d_call: TRBD1

cdr3_aa: CASSPATGQEKLFF
j_call: TRBJ1-4
v_call: TRBV7-9
d_call: NA

cdr3_aa: CASSLGGGEQYF
j_call: TRBJ2-7
v_call: TRBV5-6
d_call: NA

cdr3_aa: CASSQGGAGQPQHF
j_call: TRBJ1-5
v_call: TRBV4-2
d_call: NA

cdr3_aa: CASSLPGELSYGYTF
j_call: TRBJ1-2
v_call: TRBV18
d_call: NA

cdr3_aa: CASSIMTGQGRYEQYF
j_call: TRBJ2-7
v_call: TRBV28
d_call: TRBD1

cdr3_aa: CASSPTLEDEQYF
j_call: TRBJ2-7
v_call: TRBV18
d_call: NA

cdr3_aa: CASSLLLGAGDEQFF
j_call: TRBJ2-1
v_call: TRBV5-1
d_call: TRBD2

cdr3_aa: CASSLGTGDDNEQFF
j_call: TRBJ2-1
v_call: TRBV7-3
d_call: TRBD1

cdr3_aa: CASRVWDSKRSPLHF
j_call: TRBJ1-6
v_call: TRBV28
d_call: TRBD1

cdr3_aa: CASIDYEQYF
j_call: TRBJ2-7
v_call: TRBV2
d_call: NA

cdr3_aa: CASSDGTGGNEQFF
j_call: TRBJ2-1
v_call: TRBV6-4
d_call: TRBD1

cdr3_aa: CASSLEGLRSPLHF
j_call: TRBJ1-6
v_call: TRBV5-4
d_call: NA

cdr3_aa: CANSLALEQYF
j_call: TRBJ2-7
v_call: TRBV5-1
d_call: NA

cdr3_aa: CASSLTLAAYEQYF
j_call: TRBJ2-7
v_call: TRBV7-2
d_call: TRBD2

cdr3_aa: CASTRVNTGELFF
j_call: TRBJ2-2
v_call: TRBV2
d_call: NA

cdr3_aa: CASSTWDIATNEKLFF
j_call: TRBJ1-4
v_call: TRBV11-2
d_call: NA

cdr3_aa: CASSTPGSGLHYEQYF
j_call: TRBJ2-7
v_call: TRBV7-9
d_call: NA

cdr3_aa: CATSVGRGVYEQYF
j_call: TRBJ2-7
v_call: TRBV15
d_call: NA

cdr3_aa: CASSLVPVSTDTQYF
j_call: TRBJ2-3
v_call: TRBV7-2
d_call: NA

cdr3_aa: CASSPPGLVGETQYF
j_call: TRBJ2-5
v_call: TRBV18
d_call: TRBD2

cdr3_aa: CASSFFGQGDHEQYF
j_call: TRBJ2-7
v_call: TRBV27
d_call: TRBD1

cdr3_aa: CASSQEPQEPYEQYF
j_call: TRBJ2-7
v_call: TRBV4-3
d_call: NA

cdr3_aa: CASSHRTSGNGELFF
j_call: TRBJ2-2
v_call: TRBV11-3
d_call: TRBD2

cdr3_aa: CAVEDRGLNGYTF
j_call: TRBJ1-2
v_call: TRBV6-1
d_call: TRBD1

cdr3_aa: CASSVGASGTSETDTQYF
j_call: TRBJ2-3
v_call: TRBV9
d_call: TRBD2

cdr3_aa: CASSLSSPTSGYEQYF
j_call: TRBJ2-7
v_call: TRBV27
d_call: TRBD2

cdr3_aa: CAWRSPGGLYGYTF
j_call: TRBJ1-2
v_call: TRBV30
d_call: NA